The next 18 T cell receptor beta chains were all read from a single sample in a study of blood T cell repertoires in COVID-19. Method: immunoSEQ multiplex PCR; TCRdb's copy keeps in-frame clones and lacks some. In the table there are around 150,000 clones, roughly four fifths of which are singletons. The sequenced material came from peripheral blood. The receptors shown here come from a woman older than 75 with acute or convalescent COVID-19.

This clone came up many times. This chain links TRBV28 with TRBJ2-7; D remains ambiguous. The CDR3 totals 15 residues. CDR1 is MDHEN, CDR2 SYDVKM, per germline. Trimming took 5 bases from V and 0 from J, leaving 14 bases between them. CDR3 residues: CASSRGFSTSYEQYF. As DNA, the CDR3 is TGTGCCAGCAGTCGCGGATTTTCCACCTCCTACGAGCAGTACTTC. Together with reference TRBV28 and TRBJ2-7, the CDR3 gives the full variable domain: DVKVTQSSRYLVKRTGEKVFLECVQDMDHENMFWYRQDPGLGLRLIYFSYDVKMKEKGDIPEGYSVSREKKERFSLILESASTNQTSMYLCASSRGFSTSYEQYFGPGTRLTVT.

This clone was seen just once. This chain connects TRBV30 to TRBJ1-4, with D possibly being TRBD1 (5 bases). V was clipped by 2 bases and J by 7 bases, with 11 bases between them. From germline, CDR1 is GTSNPN and CDR2 SVGIG (reference sequence). The CDR3 totals 13 residues. Here the CDR3 DNA reads TGTGCCTGGAGTTCAAGCAGGGTTGAAAAACTGTTTTTT. Translated: CAWSSSRVEKLFF.

The J gene is TRBJ2-7, the V gene TRBV27, with 7 positions matching TRBD1. V gave up 5 bases and J gave up 5 bases; unmatched junction bases: 9. The V gene's germline CDR1 is MNHEY and CDR2 SMNVEV (reference sequence). CDR3 size: 14 residues. The CDR3 sequence is CASSPAWDRDEQYF. CDR3 DNA sequence: TGTGCCAGCAGTCCCGCATGGGACAGAGACGAGCAGTACTTC.

The rearrangement joins TRBV5-1 to TRBJ1-1; D gene uncertain. Deletions cut 2 bases from V and 1 base from J, with 6 bases between. Per germline, CDR1 SGHRS and CDR2 YFSETQ. The CDR3 contains 13 residues. The CDR3 reads CASSFQKNTEAFF. The CDR3 nucleotides read TGCGCCAGCAGCTTCCAGAAGAACACTGAAGCTTTCTTT.

The chain joins TRBV28 to TRBJ1-5; the D gene is possibly TRBD1 (6 bases). The CDR3 sequence is 13 residues long. V was clipped by 6 bases and J by 3 bases, with 9 bases between them. The germline CDR1 and CDR2 sequences are MDHEN and SYDVKM. DNA of the CDR3: TGTGCCAGCAGACAGGGTTTCAATCAGCCCCAGCATTTT. Protein product: CASRQGFNQPQHF.

This clone is a singleton in its sample. V usage is TRBV7-2 and J usage is TRBJ2-5, with TRBD1 identical over 10 bases. Germline loops: CDR1 SGHTA, CDR2 FQGNSA. The J segment lost 5 bases and the V segment lost 4 bases, leaving 10 bases of the junction unmatched. The CDR3 has 16 residues. This CDR3 is CASSSNDRGLGETQYF. CDR3 nucleotides: TGTGCCAGCAGCTCAAACGACAGGGGGCTAGGGGAGACCCAGTACTTC.

The chain combines TRBV9 with TRBJ2-7; a possible D gene is TRBD2 (5 bases). V was trimmed by 3 bases and J by 6 bases, leaving 10 bases between them. The V gene's germline CDR1 is SGDLS and CDR2 YYNGEE. This CDR3 is 12 amino acids long. The CDR3 protein is CASSGAVGEQYF. CDR3 in DNA: TGTGCCAGCAGCGGAGCGGTAGGCGAGCAGTACTTC.

The V gene is TRBV2, the J gene TRBJ2-7, with D possibly matching TRBD1 (6 bases). V was shortened by 2 bases and J by 7 bases, with 15 bases between the two germline ends. CDR3 length: 14 amino acids. CDR1 and CDR2 (germline): SNHLY, FYNNEI. The CDR3 DNA is TGTGCCAGCAGTGAACGGCAGGGGCCCTGGGAGCAGTACTTC. Protein product: CASSERQGPWEQYF.

CDR3 DNA: TGTGCTAGTGGTTCAGATGGACAGCCACAAGAGACCCAGTACTTC. This sequence encodes CASGSDGQPQETQYF. This rearrangement joins TRBV12-5 to TRBJ2-5; possibly TRBD1 for D (6 bases). Germline CDR1 LGHNT, CDR2 FRNRAP. V was cut by 4 bases and J by 2 bases, with 14 bases left in between. The CDR3 has 15 residues.

This chain links TRBV19 with TRBJ2-1; D might be TRBD2 (5 bases). The CDR3 is 14 residues long. CDR1 is LNHDA, CDR2 SQIVND, per germline (reference sequence). V lost 5 bases and J 3 bases, leaving 11 bases between the germline ends. In DNA, the CDR3 is TGTGCCAGTAGTCCTCCCGGGGTCTACAATGAGCAGTTCTTC. This encodes CASSPPGVYNEQFF.

The genes are TRBV10-3 and TRBJ1-2; D unresolved. Germline V gene data show CDR1 as ENHRY and CDR2 as SYGVKD. Trimming shortened V by 0 bases and J by 4 bases, and 3 bases separated the two germline ends. The CDR3 covers 12 residues. CDR3 region: CAISESLYGYTF. The CDR3 DNA sequence: TGTGCCATCAGTGAGTCCCTCTATGGCTACACCTTC.

This clone was detected a few times. The chain joins TRBV10-3 to TRBJ1-2; 11 nucleotides match TRBD1. V dropped 7 bases and J dropped 4; count of bases not matched to a gene: 5. Germline V gene lookup returns CDR1 ENHRY and CDR2 SYGVKD. The CDR3 runs to 14 residues. The CDR3 loop reads CAIKGQGDLYGYTF. DNA of the CDR3: TGTGCCATCAAGGGACAGGGGGATCTCTATGGCTACACCTTC.

The genes are TRBV5-5 and TRBJ2-5; D is unresolved. Germline CDR1 reads SGHKS; CDR2 reads YYEKEE (reference sequence). This CDR3 is built from 13 residues. The V end lost 1 base, the J end lost 5 bases, and 9 bases lay between the germline ends. CDR3 in amino acids: CASSLMSEETQYF. The CDR3 coding sequence is TGTGCCAGCAGCTTGATGAGCGAGGAGACCCAGTACTTC.

The chain couples TRBV6-6 to TRBJ1-3, with a possible D match to TRBD1 (6 bases). The length of the CDR3 is 15 residues. CDR1 is MNHNY and CDR2 is SVGAGI in the germline V gene (reference sequence). The V gene lost 2 bases and the J gene lost 2 bases, with 10 bases spanning the gap. The CDR3 sequence: CASSYIAGAGNTIYF. In DNA, the CDR3 is TGTGCCAGCAGTTACATCGCAGGGGCTGGAAACACCATATATTTT.

The chain links TRBV5-6 to TRBJ2-7; D gene ambiguous. Germline CDR1 SGHDT, CDR2 YYEEEE. Trimming took 0 bases from V and 0 from J, leaving 7 bases between them. The CDR3 runs to 14 residues. DNA of the CDR3: TGTGCCAGCAGCTTGGCGGGTCGCTCCTACGAGCAGTACTTC. It specifies CASSLAGRSYEQYF.

This chain uses TRBV5-1 with TRBJ2-4, with 11 bases fitting TRBD1. The CDR3 spans 16 residues. From germline, CDR1 is SGHRS and CDR2 YFSETQ. V lost 2 bases, J lost 3 bases, and 4 bases stayed unmatched. CDR3 protein: CASSLGTGGIKNIQYF. In DNA, the CDR3 is TGCGCCAGCAGCTTAGGGACAGGGGGAATCAAAAACATTCAGTACTTC.

The V call is TRBV19, the J call TRBJ1-4, with 7 bases aligning to TRBD1. The CDR3 sequence is 16 residues long. The junction had 9 bases not matched to a gene; V was cut back by 3 bases and J by 5 bases. CDR1 and CDR2 from the germline V gene are LNHDA and SQIVND (reference sequence). The CDR3 bases are TGTGCCAGTAGTATGAGCCGGGACAGACGAAATGAAAAACTGTTTTTT. Amino acid sequence: CASSMSRDRRNEKLFF.

The chain has TRBV7-2 and TRBJ2-1; 9 nucleotides agree with TRBD2. Trimming removed 6 bases from V and 0 bases from J; junction bases left unmatched: 3. This CDR3 has 15 amino acids. Germline CDR1 is SGHTA and CDR2 is FQGNSA. In DNA, the CDR3 is TGTGCCAGCAGGTTTAGCGGGGGCTCCTACAATGAGCAGTTCTTC. Amino acids: CASRFSGGSYNEQFF. Full variable domain (outside the CDR3, taken from reference TRBV7-2 and TRBJ2-1): GAGVSQSPSNKVTEKGKDVELRCDPISGHTALYWYRQSLGQGLEFLIYFQGNSAPDKSGLPSDRFSAERTGGSVSTLTIQRTQQEDSAVYLCASRFSGGSYNEQFFGPGTRLTVL.